The rows below give T cell receptor beta chains drawn from one sample of a study of blood T cell repertoires in COVID-19. Measured with immunoSEQ multiplex PCR; TCRdb has only the in-frame clones, and not every one. The sample shows 200,000 to 250,000 clones, approximately 87% of them seen only once. Sequences were obtained from PBMCs or T cells enriched from blood (not recorded which). These receptors originate from a woman aged 45-60 years in a cohort exposed to, infected with or recovered from COVID-19 (not recorded which). Both conserved end residues are part of each CDR3. A D gene is named only where the DNA matches it firmly. For some rows the clone size is stated as once, few or many, or as a class when expanded; others skip it.

CDR3aa,CDR3nt,j_gene,d_gene,abundance,v_gene
CASSVGGSGAYEQYF,TGTGCCAGCAGTGTAGGAGGTAGCGGGGCGTACGAGCAGTACTTC,TRBJ2-7,TRBD2,.,TRBV9
CASSQPGAYEQYF,TGTGCCAGCAGCCAACCAGGGGCCTACGAGCAGTACTTC,TRBJ2-7,.,.,TRBV14
CASSSQGSGNTIYF,TGCGCCAGCAGCTCACAGGGCTCTGGAAACACCATATATTTT,TRBJ1-3,.,.,TRBV5-1
CASSLETGKAYEQYF,TGCGCCAGCAGCTTGGAAACAGGGAAGGCCTACGAGCAGTACTTC,TRBJ2-7,.,few,TRBV5-1
CASSRAPTSGTYNEQFF,TGTGCCAGCAGCCGGGCCCCGACTAGCGGGACTTACAATGAGCAGTTCTTC,TRBJ2-1,TRBD2,.,TRBV3-1/TRBV3-2
CAISERGAGELFF,TGTGCCATCAGTGAGAGAGGAGCCGGGGAGCTGTTTTTT,TRBJ2-2,.,.,TRBV10-3
CAWSVTPNTGELFF,TGTGCCTGGAGTGTGACTCCCAACACCGGGGAGCTGTTTTTT,TRBJ2-2,.,.,TRBV30
CASSEAPRGSPLHF,TGTGCCAGCAGCGAGGCCCCCCGGGGTTCACCCCTCCACTTT,TRBJ1-6,.,few,TRBV11-2
CASSLRQGYTEAFF,TGTGCCAGCAGCTTACGGCAGGGCTACACTGAAGCTTTCTTT,TRBJ1-1,.,.,TRBV7-2
CASSGTRGLGADTQYF,TGTGCCAGCAGCGGGACCAGGGGGCTCGGAGCAGATACGCAGTATTTT,TRBJ2-3,TRBD1,.,TRBV13
CASSQVATANTEAFF,TGCGCCAGCAGCCAAGTTGCGACAGCGAACACTGAAGCTTTCTTT,TRBJ1-1,.,.,TRBV4-3
CASSSFIPAGYSNQPQHF,TGTGCCAGCAGCTCTTTTATCCCGGCGGGGTATAGCAATCAGCCCCAGCATTTT,TRBJ1-5,.,.,TRBV7-8
CASSSGTGETQYF,TGCGCCAGCAGCTCCGGGACAGGGGAGACCCAGTACTTC,TRBJ2-5,TRBD1,.,TRBV5-1
CASKTGSASNQPQHF,TGTGCCAGCAAAACAGGGTCCGCAAGCAATCAGCCCCAGCATTTT,TRBJ1-5,.,few,TRBV19
CASTPHSQYGYTF,TGTGCCAGCACCCCCCATTCCCAGTATGGCTACACCTTC,TRBJ1-2,.,.,TRBV6-2/TRBV6-3
CASSPEPGHVSPLHF,TGTGCCAGCAGTCCCGAACCGGGACACGTTTCACCCCTCCACTTT,TRBJ1-6,.,.,TRBV28
CASSRDRVNTEAFF,TGTGCCAGCAGTCGGGACAGGGTGAACACTGAAGCTTTCTTT,TRBJ1-1,TRBD1,.,TRBV27
CASSQGQGNQPQHF,TGCGCCAGCAGCCAAGGACAGGGGAATCAGCCCCAGCATTTT,TRBJ1-5,TRBD1,once,TRBV4-1
CASSFARNGSNSPLHF,TGTGCTAGCAGCTTCGCCAGGAATGGCTCTAATTCACCCCTCCACTTT,TRBJ1-6,.,.,TRBV7-7
CASSAGSYGYTF,TGTGCCAGCAGTGCCGGTTCCTATGGCTACACCTTC,TRBJ1-2,.,.,TRBV12-3/TRBV12-4
CASSYSSAGGETQYF,TGTGCCAGCAGTTACTCATCGGCTGGGGGGGAGACCCAGTACTTC,TRBJ2-5,.,.,TRBV6-5
CASSLDRGHGLEAFF,TGCGCCAGCAGCTTGGACAGGGGGCACGGGCTAGAAGCTTTCTTT,TRBJ1-1,TRBD1,.,TRBV5-1
CSASSAAGHGYTF,TGCAGTGCTAGTTCTGCGGCAGGGCATGGCTACACCTTC,TRBJ1-2,.,few,TRBV20-1
CAWSVPSGQGTEAFF,TGTGCCTGGAGTGTACCGTCAGGGCAGGGCACTGAAGCTTTCTTT,TRBJ1-1,.,few,TRBV30
CASSRTAVNQPQHF,TGTGCCAGCAGCCGGACAGCGGTGAATCAGCCCCAGCATTTT,TRBJ1-5,.,.,TRBV6-2/TRBV6-3
CASSLAAAANYGYTF,TGCGCCAGCAGCTTGGCGGCGGCAGCTAACTATGGCTACACCTTC,TRBJ1-2,.,.,TRBV5-1
CASSQVFRTGGTDTQYF,TGCGCCAGCAGCCAAGTGTTCCGGACAGGGGGCACAGATACGCAGTATTTT,TRBJ2-3,TRBD1,.,TRBV4-1
CASSPRGGPEAFF,TGCGCCAGCAGCCCCAGGGGTGGGCCTGAAGCTTTCTTT,TRBJ1-1,.,.,TRBV5-1
CSASTRGSSYEQYF,TGCAGTGCTAGTACGCGGGGGTCCTCCTACGAGCAGTACTTC,TRBJ2-7,TRBD2,.,TRBV20-1
CASSPVTAGGNTIYF,TGTGCCAGCTCACCTGTAACGGCAGGAGGAAACACCATATATTTT,TRBJ1-3,.,.,TRBV18
CASSPGTGYNSPLHF,TGTGCCAGCAGCCCCGGGACAGGCTATAATTCACCCCTCCACTTT,TRBJ1-6,TRBD1,.,TRBV7-8
CASSLGASGALETQYF,TGTGCCAGCAGCTTAGGGGCTAGCGGGGCTCTTGAGACCCAGTACTTC,TRBJ2-5,TRBD2,.,TRBV7-3
CASSQVLDYLTYTGELFF,TGCGCCAGCAGCCAAGTTTTAGACTACCTTACGTACACCGGGGAGCTGTTTTTT,TRBJ2-2,.,.,TRBV4-3
CASSLRRDRNEKLFF,TGTGCCAGCAGTCTCAGAAGGGACAGGAATGAAAAACTGTTTTTT,TRBJ1-4,TRBD1,.,TRBV6-6
CASSPRTGMNTEAFF,TGCGCCAGCAGCCCACGGACGGGAATGAACACTGAAGCTTTCTTT,TRBJ1-1,.,.,TRBV5-1
CASSYRQGITDTQYF,TGTGCCAGCAGCTATCGACAGGGGATCACAGATACGCAGTATTTT,TRBJ2-3,TRBD1,.,TRBV13
CASSPPLGGRNTEAFF,TGTGCCAGCTCACCACCCCTGGGAGGGAGAAACACTGAAGCTTTCTTT,TRBJ1-1,.,.,TRBV18
CASSQDVGGAQAGELFF,TGTGCCAGCAGCCAAGATGTGGGGGGGGCGCAAGCCGGGGAGCTGTTTTTT,TRBJ2-2,.,.,TRBV3-1/TRBV3-2
CASSPTGYEQYF,TGTGCCAGCAGTCCCACAGGGTACGAGCAGTACTTC,TRBJ2-7,.,.,TRBV6-5
CASSPIWASGGSVETQYF,TGTGCCAGCAGCCCCATCTGGGCTAGCGGGGGGTCGGTAGAGACCCAGTACTTC,TRBJ2-5,TRBD2,.,TRBV5-4
CASSQGLAEQYF,TGTGCCAGCAGCCAAGGTCTAGCCGAGCAGTACTTC,TRBJ2-7,.,.,TRBV3-1/TRBV3-2
CASSLGGLVGNEQFF,TGTGCCAGCAGCTTGGGGGGCCTAGTGGGCAATGAGCAGTTCTTC,TRBJ2-1,.,once,TRBV5-6
CASSIGTGRYEQFF,TGTGCCAGTAGTATCGGGACGGGGAGGTATGAGCAGTTCTTC,TRBJ2-1,.,.,TRBV19